This T cell receptor (beta chain) was obtained from a study of vaccination and CD4 T cells after COVID-19. Background on the study: Convalescent persons amounted to six males plus four females, two of whom were Hispanic. Control cultures, each given a CEFX pool, an HIV-1 Nef pool, or no peptide, were included.

A few counts support this clonotype. The target antigen is unknown. Treatment noted: roughly ten-day PBMC culture with coronavirus spike peptide pools or control peptides (ViraFEST assay). ViraFEST used peptide pools to expand antigen-specific T cells and subsequently sequenced their TCRs. The Oncomine TCR Beta short-read assay was applied to DNA of cultured CD4+ T cells. TCRdb reanalysed the PCR reads using MiXCR and keeps one entry per CDR3 protein. The table has about 20,000 distinct CDR3 sequences, roughly half seen once; the top ten hold around 10%. The receptor comes from a human donor who had recovered from COVID-19. Sequencing was carried out using CD4+ T cells from blood, cultured in vitro.

CDR3 bases: TGCAGTGTACTAATCCCACGGTTCTCTGGAAACACCATATATTTT. It translates to CSVLIPRFSGNTIYF. The chain uses TRBV20-1 and TRBJ1-3; D gene uncertain. CDR1 is DFQATT and CDR2 is SNEGSKA in the germline V gene (reference sequence). With 7 bases removed from V and 0 bases from J, the gap between germline ends came to 16 bases. This CDR3 has 15 amino acids.